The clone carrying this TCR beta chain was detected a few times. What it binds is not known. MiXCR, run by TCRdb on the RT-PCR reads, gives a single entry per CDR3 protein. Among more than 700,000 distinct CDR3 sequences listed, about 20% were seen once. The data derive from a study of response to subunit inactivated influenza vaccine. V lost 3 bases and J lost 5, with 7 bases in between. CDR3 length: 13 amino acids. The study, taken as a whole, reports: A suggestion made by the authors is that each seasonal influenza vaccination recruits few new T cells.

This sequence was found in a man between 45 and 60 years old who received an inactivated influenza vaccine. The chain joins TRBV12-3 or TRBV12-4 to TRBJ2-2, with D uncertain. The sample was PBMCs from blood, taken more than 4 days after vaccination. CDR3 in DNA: TGTGCCAGCAGTTTCTTCAAAACCGGGGAGCTGTTTTTT. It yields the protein CASSFFKTGELFF.